The clone carrying this T cell receptor beta chain appeared a single time. This entry belongs to a study of T cell changes during pregnancy in multiple sclerosis. This table comes from immunoSEQ multiplex PCR, and its TCRdb copy is limited to in-frame clones, with some not included. The sample holds around 110,000 clones, more than 85% seen once. Germline V gene lookup returns CDR1 SEHNR and CDR2 FQNEAQ (reference sequence). The J segment lost 5 bases and the V segment lost 5 bases, leaving 5 bases of the junction unmatched. This CDR3 has 14 residues. The chain employs TRBV7-9 and TRBJ2-3, with 9 bases that match TRBD1. The sequences come from peripheral blood, collected in the third trimester of pregnancy. The sequence was obtained from a female donor with multiple sclerosis, enrolled in a pregnancy study. The CDR3 reads CASSLGQGLDTQYF. The CDR3, as DNA: TGTGCCAGCAGCCTAGGACAGGGGCTAGATACGCAGTATTTT.